This entry lists 6 T cell receptor beta chains sequenced from one sample in a study of CD8+ T cells in alopecia areata. The authors extracted RNA and reverse transcribed it into cDNA as the sequencing template. TCRdb keeps only in-frame clones here, not all; method: immunoSEQ multiplex PCR. The sample shows roughly 100,000 clones, around 59% of them seen only once. The source material was CD4+ T cells sorted from blood. These receptors were taken from a human donor in good health.

The rearrangement joins TRBV11-2 to TRBJ2-1, with a tentative D call TRBD2 (6 bases). The germline gives CDR1 SGHAT, CDR2 FQNNGV. V was shortened by 5 bases and J by 7 bases, with 21 bases between the two germline ends. CDR3 length: 16 residues. The CDR3 region is CASSPSRRVGKNEQFF. CDR3 nucleotides: TGTGCCAGCAGCCCCTCGAGGAGGGTTGGGAAAAATGAGCAGTTCTTC.

The rearrangement uses TRBV6-1 and TRBJ2-5; possibly TRBD1 for D (6 bases). Germline loops: CDR1 MNHNS, CDR2 SASEGT. Trimming pared 3 bases from V and 2 bases from J, leaving 16 bases between. This CDR3 comprises 16 residues. The CDR3 region is CASSDGHRALQETQYF. The CDR3 DNA reads TGTGCCAGCAGTGATGGGCACAGGGCTCTACAAGAGACCCAGTACTTC.

This clone was observed a single time. This chain uses TRBV2 with TRBJ2-5, with D perhaps given as TRBD1 or TRBD2 (5 bases each). The V gene's germline CDR1 is SNHLY and CDR2 FYNNEI. Trimming stripped 3 bases from V and 5 bases from J, with 16 bases between. This CDR3 region has 15 residues. The CDR3 DNA follows: TGTGCCAGCAGTGAGGGACGGGGCCGTCGGGAGACCCAGTACTTC. This encodes CASSEGRGRRETQYF.

This rearrangement joins TRBV15 to TRBJ2-1; perhaps D is TRBD1 or TRBD2 (6 bases each). Looked up from germline, CDR1 is LNHNV and CDR2 is YYDKDF (reference sequence). CDR3 length: 15 amino acids. V shed 7 bases and J shed 0 bases, with 13 bases lying between them. CDR3 coding DNA: TGTGCCACCACCGGGGGCCCAAGCTCCTACAATGAGCAGTTCTTC. It translates to CATTGGPSSYNEQFF.

This clone was counted a few times. The chain combines TRBV29-1 with TRBJ1-4; D is unresolved. Trimming took 4 bases from V and 4 from J, leaving 4 bases between them. From germline, CDR1 is SQVTM and CDR2 ANQGSEA. The CDR3 sequence is 11 residues long. CDR3: CSVALNEKLFF. The CDR3 region has the DNA TGCAGCGTTGCCCTTAATGAAAAACTGTTTTTT. Full variable domain (rest looked up from reference TRBV29-1 and TRBJ1-4): SAVISQKPSRDICQRGTSLTIQCQVDSQVTMMFWYRQQPGQSLTLIATANQGSEATYESGFVIDKFPISRPNLTFSTLTVSNMSPEDSSIYLCSVALNEKLFFGSGTQLSVL.

The chain employs TRBV28 and TRBJ1-2; perhaps TRBD1 as D (6 bases). This CDR3 contains 14 residues. In germline, CDR1 is MDHEN, CDR2 SYDVKM. The ends were cut back, 6 bases at V and 8 bases at J, with 19 bases in the middle. In DNA, the CDR3 is TGTGCCAGCAGCCGGGGGGCTTCACGGGAAGGCTACACCTTC. Its translation is CASSRGASREGYTF.